A single sample is the source of the 10 T cell receptor beta chains below, sequenced in a study of blood T cells in healthy people across ages (dated by TCRdb to about 2015). Preparation of the library involved 5' RACE. TCRdb shows the sequencer as Illumina HiSeq 2500. A second PCR of about 7 to 12 cycles was run with a J-beta primer mix and a sample-barcoded 5' primer. The public sequencing data were trimmed at Q25 with fastp and processed into clonotypes with MiXCR by TCRdb, which kept only in-frame beta chains. Identical CDR3 proteins give one entry, which carries the most common genes and DNA. A total of hundreds of thousands of distinct CDR3 sequences appear in this sample, roughly 56% of them only once. The ten biggest clones cover more than 25% of the sample. Sequencing was carried out using blood. These receptor sequences come from a man aged 40-49 years in good health.

The V call is TRBV18, the J call TRBJ1-2; no definite D call. Germline V gene data show CDR1 as KGHSH and CDR2 as LQKENI. There are 14 residues in the CDR3. Trimming shortened V by 2 bases and J by 4 bases, and 11 bases separated the two germline ends. The CDR3 protein is CASSPEAPAYGYTF. DNA for the CDR3: TGTGCCAGCTCACCAGAGGCTCCAGCCTATGGCTACACCTTC.

This chain uses TRBV24-1 with TRBJ1-1; D is perhaps TRBD1 (5 bases). Trimming pared 3 bases from V and 7 bases from J, leaving 11 bases between. Germline V gene sequence: CDR1 KGHDR, CDR2 SFDVKD. This CDR3 region has 13 residues. The CDR3 reads CATSDPMGVEAFF. CDR3 in DNA: TGTGCCACCAGTGATCCGATGGGGGTTGAAGCTTTCTTT.

The rearrangement joins TRBV20-1 to TRBJ2-7, with D possibly being TRBD2 (6 bases). The ends were cut back, 5 bases at V and 7 bases at J, with 24 bases in the middle. The CDR3 spans 15 residues. CDR1 is DFQATT and CDR2 is SNEGSKA in the germline V gene (reference sequence). The CDR3 DNA sequence: TGCAGTGCTGAAAAGACGGGACTGGCGGCCCTGGAGCAGTACTTC. Its protein is CSAEKTGLAALEQYF.

The CDR3 loop is CASSLASGQRRAEQFF. CDR3 sequence (DNA): TGTGCCAGCAGCTTAGCGTCTGGCCAACGCCGGGCTGAGCAGTTCTTC. V and J are TRBV7-2 and TRBJ2-1; no firm D call. CDR1 is SGHTA and CDR2 is FQGNSA in the germline V gene. V was pared by 0 bases and J by 9 bases, with 18 bases between. This CDR3 comprises 16 residues.

CDR3: CATSDAWGQNYNEQFF. The CDR3 nucleotides are TGTGCCACCAGTGATGCTTGGGGACAGAACTACAATGAGCAGTTCTTC. The V gene is TRBV24-1, the J gene TRBJ2-1, with 7 bases lining up with TRBD1. This CDR3 has 16 amino acids. After removal of 3 bases from V and 3 bases from J, the junction contained 7 bases not matched to a gene. Germline lookup yields CDR1 KGHDR and CDR2 SFDVKD.

This clonotype was detected a few times. The chain employs TRBV12-3 or TRBV12-4 and TRBJ2-5; unclear D gene. The CDR3 totals 15 residues. V was clipped by 3 bases and J by 3 bases, with 14 bases between them. CDR3 amino acids: CASSFGSRPEETQYF. In DNA form, the CDR3 reads TGTGCCAGCAGTTTTGGGTCCAGACCCGAAGAGACCCAGTACTTC.

The V gene is TRBV7-8, the J gene TRBJ1-2, with 8 nucleotides matching TRBD1. V shed 3 bases, J shed 0 bases, and the junction held 9 bases outside the gene matches. CDR1 is SGHVS, CDR2 FQNEAQ, per germline. The length of the CDR3 is 17 residues. The CDR3: CASSLDRVEGANYGYTF. The CDR3, as DNA: TGTGCCAGCAGCTTGGACAGGGTCGAAGGAGCTAACTATGGCTACACCTTC.

About this clonotype: This clone may be a read error of a much larger clone one base away. V usage is TRBV5-1 and J usage is TRBJ1-6, with 8 bases lining up with TRBD1. The CDR3 is made up of 16 amino acids. From germline, CDR1 is SGHRS and CDR2 YFSETQ. CDR3 DNA: TGCGCCAGCTCATCGAGACAGGGGAATGTACGATCACCCCCCCACTTT. It codes for CASSSRQGNVRSPPHF.

Remarks on this clonotype: Relative to the germline gene, one junction end is altered; a read error may explain this. This chain uses TRBV29-1 with TRBJ1-2; D is unclear. The CDR3 consists of 16 residues. Per germline, CDR1 SQVTM and CDR2 ANQGSEA. CDR3: CSVTPTGRSPNYGHTF. Written as DNA, the CDR3 is TGCAGCGTAACTCCAACGGGGAGGTCCCCTAACTATGGCCACACCTTC.

The chain uses TRBV28 and TRBJ2-7; D is tentatively TRBD1 or TRBD2 (5 bases each). This CDR3 spans 15 amino acids. Trimming cost V 7 bases and J 1 base, with 17 bases left between them. CDR1 is MDHEN and CDR2 is SYDVKM in the germline V gene. CDR3 region: CASTKLRDGSYEQYF. The CDR3 DNA is TGTGCCAGCACAAAACTCCGGGACGGGTCCTACGAGCAGTACTTC. The variable domain in full, with the rest retrieved from reference TRBV28 and TRBJ2-7, is DVKVTQSSRYLVKRTGEKVFLECVQDMDHENMFWYRQDPGLGLRLIYFSYDVKMKEKGDIPEGYSVSREKKERFSLILESASTNQTSMYLCASTKLRDGSYEQYFGPGTRLTVT.